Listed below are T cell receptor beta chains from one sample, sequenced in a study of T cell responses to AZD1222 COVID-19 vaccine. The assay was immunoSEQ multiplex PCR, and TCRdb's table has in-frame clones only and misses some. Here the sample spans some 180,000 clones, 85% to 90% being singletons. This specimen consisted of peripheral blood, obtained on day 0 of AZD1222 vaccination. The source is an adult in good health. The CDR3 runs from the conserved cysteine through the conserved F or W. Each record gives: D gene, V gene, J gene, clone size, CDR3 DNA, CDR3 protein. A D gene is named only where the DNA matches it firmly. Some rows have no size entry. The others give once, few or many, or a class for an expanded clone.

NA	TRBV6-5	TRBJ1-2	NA	TGTGCCAGCATCGACCGGGACGGTTATGGCTACACCTTC	CASIDRDGYGYTF
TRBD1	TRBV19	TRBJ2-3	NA	TGTGCCAGTAGTATTGACAGGGGCCTAAGCACAGATACGCAGTATTTT	CASSIDRGLSTDTQYF
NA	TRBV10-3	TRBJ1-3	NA	TGTGCCATCAGTAAGAAGGGTGGAAACACCATATATTTT	CAISKKGGNTIYF
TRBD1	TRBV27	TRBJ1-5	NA	TGTGCCAGCAGAACCGGGACAGGGTTCGAAAATCAGCCCCAGCATTTT	CASRTGTGFENQPQHF
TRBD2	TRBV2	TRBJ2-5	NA	TGTGCCAGCAGCTTTACTAGCGGGGGGGTAATAAAAGAGACCCAGTACTTC	CASSFTSGGVIKETQYF
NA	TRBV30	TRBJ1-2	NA	TGTGCCTGGAAAATACATGGTGGCTACACCTTC	CAWKIHGGYTF
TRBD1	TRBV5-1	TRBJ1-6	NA	TGCGCCAGCACCGGCGGGGACAGCAATAATTCACCCCTCCACTTT	CASTGGDSNNSPLHF
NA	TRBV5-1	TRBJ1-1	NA	TGCGCCAGCAGCTTGGGTAGTCTGAACACTGAAGCTTTCTTT	CASSLGSLNTEAFF
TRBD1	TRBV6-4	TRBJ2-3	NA	TGTGCCAGGACCCGGGACAGGGTCGTGGCAGATACGCAGTATTTT	CARTRDRVVADTQYF
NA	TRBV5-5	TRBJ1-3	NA	TGTGCCAGCAGCTTGAATCCCAGACAGCGCTCTGGAAACACCATATATTTT	CASSLNPRQRSGNTIYF
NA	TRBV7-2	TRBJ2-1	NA	TGTGCCAGCAGCTTAGTGCCAGGGAATGAGCAGTTCTTC	CASSLVPGNEQFF
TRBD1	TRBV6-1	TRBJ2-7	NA	TGTGCCAGCAGTGGTCCCGGGACAGGGAATTACTACGAGCAGTACTTC	CASSGPGTGNYYEQYF
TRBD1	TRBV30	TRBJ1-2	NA	TGTGTCTGGACCACGGGACAGGGCCGGGGCTACACCTTC	CVWTTGQGRGYTF
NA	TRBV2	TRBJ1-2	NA	TGTGCCAGCAGTGTGAGACAGACGATTAACTATGGCTACACCTTC	CASSVRQTINYGYTF
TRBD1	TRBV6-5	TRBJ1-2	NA	TGTGCCAGCAGGCACAGGGGGCAAGGGGACTATGGCTACACCTTC	CASRHRGQGDYGYTF
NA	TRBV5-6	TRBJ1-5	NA	TGTGCCAGCAGCCACCGTGGGCCCAGCAATCAGCCCCAGCATTTT	CASSHRGPSNQPQHF
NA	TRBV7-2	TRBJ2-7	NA	TGTGCCAGCACCCTCTTTCGCGAGCAGTACTTC	CASTLFREQYF
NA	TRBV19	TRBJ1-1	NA	TGTGCCAGTAGAGGGCGGGGATTGAACACTGAAGCTTTCTTT	CASRGRGLNTEAFF
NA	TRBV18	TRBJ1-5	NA	TGTGCCAGCTCATCGGACTTCAATCAGCCCCAGCATTTT	CASSSDFNQPQHF
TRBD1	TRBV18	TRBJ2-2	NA	TGTGCCAGCTCATCTTCGACAGGGGGAGTCACCGGGGAGCTGTTTTTT	CASSSSTGGVTGELFF
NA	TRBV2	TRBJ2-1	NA	TGTGCCAGCAGTGAATGGGTGCAGGATGAGCAGTTCTTC	CASSEWVQDEQFF
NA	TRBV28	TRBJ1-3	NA	TGTGCCAGCACTCCGGGCAGCTCCTCTGGAAACACCATATATTTT	CASTPGSSSGNTIYF
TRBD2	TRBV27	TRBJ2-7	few	TGTGCCAGCAGACTGATGACTAGCGGCTACGAGCAGTACTTC	CASRLMTSGYEQYF
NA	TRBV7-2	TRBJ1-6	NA	TGTGCCAGCAGCTTTGGTGGGGGTCGGGCCCACAATTCACCCCTCCACTTT	CASSFGGGRAHNSPLHF
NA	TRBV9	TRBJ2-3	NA	TGTGCCAGCAGCCCGACCCTTAGTTGGGGAGATACGCAGTATTTT	CASSPTLSWGDTQYF
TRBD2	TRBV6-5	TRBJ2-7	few	TGTGCCAGCAGTTACTCCCCTAGCGGGAGTCTCCACGAGCAGTACTTC	CASSYSPSGSLHEQYF
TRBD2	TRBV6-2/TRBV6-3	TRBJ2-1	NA	TGTGCCAGCAGTTATATGGGTAGCGGGAATGAGCAGTTCTTC	CASSYMGSGNEQFF
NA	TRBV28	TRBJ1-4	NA	TGTGCCAGCAGTCGCAGCGGGGCTGGGGAAAAACTGTTTTTT	CASSRSGAGEKLFF
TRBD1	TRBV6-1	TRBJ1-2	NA	TGTGCCAGCAGTGAATGGGGGACAGGGGTTGCGGACTATGGCTACACCTTC	CASSEWGTGVADYGYTF
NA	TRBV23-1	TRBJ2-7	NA	TGCGCCAGCAGTCAATCCTGGGACACCTACGAGCAGTACTTC	CASSQSWDTYEQYF
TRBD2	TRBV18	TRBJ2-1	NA	TGTGCCAGCTCGCTAGCGGGCGACAATGAGCAGTTCTTC	CASSLAGDNEQFF
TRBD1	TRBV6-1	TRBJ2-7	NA	TGTGCCAGCAGTGTTCCATTGACAGGGGCCACCTCCGGCTCCTACGAGCAGTACTTC	CASSVPLTGATSGSYEQYF
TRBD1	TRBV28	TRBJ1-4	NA	TGTGCCAGCAGTATAAGACAGGGGGCGCGTGCGAAACTGTTTTTT	CASSIRQGARAKLFF
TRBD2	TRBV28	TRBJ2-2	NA	TGTGCCAGCAAGTTAGCGGGAGTGAACACCGGGGAGCTGTTTTTT	CASKLAGVNTGELFF
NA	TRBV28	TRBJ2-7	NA	TGTGCCAGCAGCCTGGCGGTAGGGGAGCAGTACTTC	CASSLAVGEQYF
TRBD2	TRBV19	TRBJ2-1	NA	TGTGCCAGTACCCAAATGGGAGGGCTCACGGGGGTAGGGCAGTTCTTC	CASTQMGGLTGVGQFF
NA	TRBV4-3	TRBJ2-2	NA	TGCGCCAGCAGCCAAGTTTCACAGGTCACCGGGGAGCTGTTTTTT	CASSQVSQVTGELFF
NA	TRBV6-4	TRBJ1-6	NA	TGTGCCAGCAGTGACCTGGCAGGGCGTTCACCCCTCCACTTT	CASSDLAGRSPLHF
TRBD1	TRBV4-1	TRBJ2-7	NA	TGCGCCAGCAGCCCCCGGGACAGGGGATGGGAATTCGGCTACGAGCAGTACTTC	CASSPRDRGWEFGYEQYF
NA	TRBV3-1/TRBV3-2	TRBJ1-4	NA	TGTGCCAGCAGCCAAGACCCGGCAACTAATGAAAAACTGTTTTTT	CASSQDPATNEKLFF
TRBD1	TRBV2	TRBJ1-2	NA	TGTGCCAGCATCCGAAGGACAGGGGAACAGCATGGCTACACCTTC	CASIRRTGEQHGYTF
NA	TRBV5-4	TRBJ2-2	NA	TGTGCCAGCAGCTCCCTCAACACCGGGGAGCTGTTTTTT	CASSSLNTGELFF
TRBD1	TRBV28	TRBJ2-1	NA	TGTGCCAGCGTAACGGGACAGGGGGGCAATGAGCAGTTCTTC	CASVTGQGGNEQFF
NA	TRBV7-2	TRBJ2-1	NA	TGTGCCAGCAGCTCGTCGGAATGGGGCAATGAGCAGTTCTTC	CASSSSEWGNEQFF
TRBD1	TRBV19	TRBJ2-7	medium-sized	TGTGCCAGTAGTATAGCCGCAGGGGGCTTTTCCGAGCAGTACTTC	CASSIAAGGFSEQYF
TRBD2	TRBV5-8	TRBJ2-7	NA	TGTGCCAGCAGCCGCCGACTAGCGGGATTCTACGAGCAGTACTTC	CASSRRLAGFYEQYF
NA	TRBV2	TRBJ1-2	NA	TGTGCCAGCAGTGAAGGAAACCAAAACTATGGCTACACCTTC	CASSEGNQNYGYTF
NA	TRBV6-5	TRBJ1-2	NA	TGTGCCATCATGGATTTTATCAGTGGCTACACCTTC	CAIMDFISGYTF
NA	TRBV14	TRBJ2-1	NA	TGTGCCAGCAGCCAAGTAGCAGGAAGCTCCTACAATGAGCAGTTCTTC	CASSQVAGSSYNEQFF